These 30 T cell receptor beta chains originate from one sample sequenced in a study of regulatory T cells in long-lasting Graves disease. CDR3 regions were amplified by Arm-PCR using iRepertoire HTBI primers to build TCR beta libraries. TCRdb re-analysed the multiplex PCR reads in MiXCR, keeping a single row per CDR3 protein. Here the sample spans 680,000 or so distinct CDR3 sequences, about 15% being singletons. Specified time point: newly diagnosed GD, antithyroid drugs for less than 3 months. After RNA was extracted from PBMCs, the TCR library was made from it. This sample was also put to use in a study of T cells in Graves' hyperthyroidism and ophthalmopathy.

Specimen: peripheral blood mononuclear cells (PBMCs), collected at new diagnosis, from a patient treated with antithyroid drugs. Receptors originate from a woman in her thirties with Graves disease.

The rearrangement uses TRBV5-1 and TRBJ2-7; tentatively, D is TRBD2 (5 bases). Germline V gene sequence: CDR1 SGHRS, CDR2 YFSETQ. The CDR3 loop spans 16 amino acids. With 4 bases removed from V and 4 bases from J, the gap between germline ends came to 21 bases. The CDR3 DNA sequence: TGCGCCAGCAGCGACCCTATTAGCGCGATTCATTACGAGCAGTACTTC. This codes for CASSDPISAIHYEQYF.

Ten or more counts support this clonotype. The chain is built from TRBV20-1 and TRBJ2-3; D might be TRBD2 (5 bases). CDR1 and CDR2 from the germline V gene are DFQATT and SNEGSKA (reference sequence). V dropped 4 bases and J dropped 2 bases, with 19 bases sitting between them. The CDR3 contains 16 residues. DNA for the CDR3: TGCAGTGCTATATTGGCCTGGGAGCGGAACACAGATACGCAGTATTTT. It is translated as CSAILAWERNTDTQYF.

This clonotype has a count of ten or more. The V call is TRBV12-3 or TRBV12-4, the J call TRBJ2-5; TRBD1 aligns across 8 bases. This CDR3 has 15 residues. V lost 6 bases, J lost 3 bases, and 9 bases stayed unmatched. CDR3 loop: CASSRRQGSEETQYF. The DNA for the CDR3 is TGTGCCAGCAGCAGAAGACAGGGGAGTGAAGAGACCCAGTACTTC.

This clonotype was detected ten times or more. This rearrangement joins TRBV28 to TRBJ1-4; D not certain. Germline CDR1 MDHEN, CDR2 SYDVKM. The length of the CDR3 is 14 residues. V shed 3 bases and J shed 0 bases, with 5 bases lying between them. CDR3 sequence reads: CASSLLATNEKLFF. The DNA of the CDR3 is TGTGCCAGCAGTTTGTTGGCAACTAATGAAAAACTGTTTTTT.

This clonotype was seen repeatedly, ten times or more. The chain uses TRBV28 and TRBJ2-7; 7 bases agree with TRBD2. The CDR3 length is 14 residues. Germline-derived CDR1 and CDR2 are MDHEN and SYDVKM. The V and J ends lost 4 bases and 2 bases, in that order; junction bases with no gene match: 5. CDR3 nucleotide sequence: TGTGCCAGCAGTTACGGGGGGACTACCTACGAGCAGTACTTC. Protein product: CASSYGGTTYEQYF.

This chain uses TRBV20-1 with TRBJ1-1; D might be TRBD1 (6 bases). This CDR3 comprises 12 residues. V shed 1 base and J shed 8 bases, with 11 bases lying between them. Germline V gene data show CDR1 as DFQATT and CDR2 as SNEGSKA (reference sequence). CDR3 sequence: CSARGLGGEAFF. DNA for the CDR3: TGCAGTGCTAGAGGGTTAGGGGGAGAAGCTTTCTTT.

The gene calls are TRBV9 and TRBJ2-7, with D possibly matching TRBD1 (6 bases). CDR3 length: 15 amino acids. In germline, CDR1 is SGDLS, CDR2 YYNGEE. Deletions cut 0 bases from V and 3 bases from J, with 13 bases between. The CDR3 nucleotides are TGTGCCAGCAGCGTAGAGAGGGGGACGGGCTACGAGCAGTACTTC. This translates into CASSVERGTGYEQYF.

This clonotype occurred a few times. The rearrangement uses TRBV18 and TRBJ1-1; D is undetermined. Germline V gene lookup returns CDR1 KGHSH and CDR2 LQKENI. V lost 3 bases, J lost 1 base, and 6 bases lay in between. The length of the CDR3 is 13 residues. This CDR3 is CASSPNGNTEAFF. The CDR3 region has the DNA TGTGCCAGCTCACCTAACGGGAACACTGAAGCTTTCTTT.

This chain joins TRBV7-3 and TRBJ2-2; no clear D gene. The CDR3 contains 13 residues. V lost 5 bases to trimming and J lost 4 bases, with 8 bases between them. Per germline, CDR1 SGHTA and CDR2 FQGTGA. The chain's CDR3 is CASSRDVTGELFF. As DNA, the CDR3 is TGTGCCAGCAGCAGGGATGTCACCGGGGAGCTGTTTTTT.

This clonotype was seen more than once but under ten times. The DNA of the CDR3 is TGCAGCGTTGAGAAGGTAGCTCGGGGCACAGATACGCAGTATTTT. It encodes CSVEKVARGTDTQYF. The gene calls are TRBV29-1 and TRBJ2-3; D gene uncertain. CDR1 SQVTM and CDR2 ANQGSEA come from the germline V gene. The CDR3 sequence is 15 residues long. With 3 bases removed from V and 1 base from J, the gap between germline ends came to 14 bases.

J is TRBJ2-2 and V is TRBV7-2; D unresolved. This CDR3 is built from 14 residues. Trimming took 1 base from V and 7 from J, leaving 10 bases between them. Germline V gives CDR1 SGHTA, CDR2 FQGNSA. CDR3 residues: CASSLGSGHGELFF. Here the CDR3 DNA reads TGTGCCAGCAGCTTAGGTAGTGGCCACGGGGAGCTGTTTTTT.

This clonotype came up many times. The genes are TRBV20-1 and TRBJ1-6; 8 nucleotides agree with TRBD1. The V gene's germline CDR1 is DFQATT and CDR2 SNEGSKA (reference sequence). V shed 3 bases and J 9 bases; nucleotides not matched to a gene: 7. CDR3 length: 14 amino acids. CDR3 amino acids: CSARKDREVSPLHF. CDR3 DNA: TGCAGTGCTAGGAAGGACAGGGAGGTTTCACCCCTCCACTTT.

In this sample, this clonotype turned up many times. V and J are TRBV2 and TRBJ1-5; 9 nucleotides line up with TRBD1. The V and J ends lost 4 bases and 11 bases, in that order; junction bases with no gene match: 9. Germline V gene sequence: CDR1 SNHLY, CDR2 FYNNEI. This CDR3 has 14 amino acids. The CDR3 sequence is CASSGGTGFGAQHF. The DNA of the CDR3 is TGTGCCAGCAGTGGCGGGACAGGGTTTGGGGCCCAGCATTTT.

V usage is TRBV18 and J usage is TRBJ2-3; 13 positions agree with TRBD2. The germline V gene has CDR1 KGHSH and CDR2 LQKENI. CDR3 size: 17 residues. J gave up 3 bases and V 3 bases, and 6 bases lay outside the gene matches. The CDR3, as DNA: TGTGCCAGCTCACCGACCGGACTAGCGGGAGTAACAGATACGCAGTATTTT. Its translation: CASSPTGLAGVTDTQYF.

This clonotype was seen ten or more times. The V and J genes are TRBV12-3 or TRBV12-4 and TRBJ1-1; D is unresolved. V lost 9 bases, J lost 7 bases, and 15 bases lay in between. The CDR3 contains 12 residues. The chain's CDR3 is CASGFGKGEAFF. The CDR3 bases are TGTGCCAGTGGATTTGGGAAAGGTGAAGCTTTCTTT.

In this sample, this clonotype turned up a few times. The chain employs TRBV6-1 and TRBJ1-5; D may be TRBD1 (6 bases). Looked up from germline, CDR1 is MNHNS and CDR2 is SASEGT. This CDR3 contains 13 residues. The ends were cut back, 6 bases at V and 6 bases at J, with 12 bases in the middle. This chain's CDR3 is CASSRGGSQPQHF. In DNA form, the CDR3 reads TGTGCCAGCAGCAGGGGAGGAAGTCAGCCCCAGCATTTT.

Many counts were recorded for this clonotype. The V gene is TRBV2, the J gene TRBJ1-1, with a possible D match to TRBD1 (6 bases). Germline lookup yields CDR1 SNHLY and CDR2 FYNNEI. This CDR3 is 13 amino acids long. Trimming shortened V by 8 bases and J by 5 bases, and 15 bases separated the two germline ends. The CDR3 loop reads CASSGAAGTEAFF. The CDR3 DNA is TGTGCCAGCTCAGGGGCGGCGGGAACTGAAGCTTTCTTT. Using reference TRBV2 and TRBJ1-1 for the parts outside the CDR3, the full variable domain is EPEVTQTPSHQVTQMGQEVILRCVPISNHLYFYWYRQILGQKVEFLVSFYNNEISEKSEIFDDQFSVERPDGSNFTLKIRSTKLEDSAMYFCASSGAAGTEAFFGQGTRLTVV.

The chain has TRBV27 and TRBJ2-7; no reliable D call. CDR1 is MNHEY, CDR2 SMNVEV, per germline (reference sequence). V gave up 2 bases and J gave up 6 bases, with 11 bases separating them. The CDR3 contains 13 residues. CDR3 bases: TGTGCCAGCAGTTTAAAAGGGCAGAGCGAGCAGTACTTC. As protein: CASSLKGQSEQYF.

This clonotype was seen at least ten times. The CDR3 loop is CASSLVAGYTDTQYF. The CDR3 DNA is TGTGCCAGCAGCTTAGTAGCGGGATACACAGATACGCAGTATTTT. The chain combines TRBV7-2 with TRBJ2-3, with TRBD2 matching 8 bases. V lost 1 base, J lost 2 bases, and 2 bases stayed unmatched. The germline V gene has CDR1 SGHTA and CDR2 FQGNSA. This CDR3 contains 15 residues.

The CDR3 sequence is CASSWTGSGYTF. The CDR3 coding sequence is TGTGCCAGCAGCTGGACAGGGAGCGGCTACACCTTC. The chain employs TRBV5-6 and TRBJ1-2; 8 nucleotides agree with TRBD1. This CDR3 is built from 12 residues. Per the germline V gene, CDR1 is SGHDT and CDR2 is YYEEEE. V was pared by 3 bases and J by 8 bases, with 3 bases of the junction left unmatched.

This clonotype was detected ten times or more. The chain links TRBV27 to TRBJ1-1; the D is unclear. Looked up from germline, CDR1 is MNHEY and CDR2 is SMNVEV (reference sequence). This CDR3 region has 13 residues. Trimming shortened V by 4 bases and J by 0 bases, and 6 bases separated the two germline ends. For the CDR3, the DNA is TGTGCCAGCAGTTCTTTTATGAACACTGAAGCTTTCTTT. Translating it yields CASSSFMNTEAFF.

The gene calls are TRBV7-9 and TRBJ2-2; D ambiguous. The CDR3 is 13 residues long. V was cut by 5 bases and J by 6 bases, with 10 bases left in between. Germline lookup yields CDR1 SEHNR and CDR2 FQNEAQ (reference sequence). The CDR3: CASSTTIAGELFF. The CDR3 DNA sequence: TGTGCCAGCAGCACTACTATCGCCGGGGAGCTGTTTTTT.

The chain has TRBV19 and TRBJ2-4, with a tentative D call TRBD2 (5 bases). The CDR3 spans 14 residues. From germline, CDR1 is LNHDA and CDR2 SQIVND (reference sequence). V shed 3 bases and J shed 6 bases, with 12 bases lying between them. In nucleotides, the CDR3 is TGTGCCAGTAGTATCCGGGGTGACGGAAACATTCAGTACTTC. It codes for CASSIRGDGNIQYF.

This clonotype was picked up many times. In DNA form, the CDR3 reads TGTGCCAGCAGTGCAGCGGGAGTCCCAACCTACGAGCAGTACTTC. As protein: CASSAAGVPTYEQYF. V is TRBV2 and J is TRBJ2-7; TRBD2 agrees at 8 bases. The CDR3 is 15 amino acids. Per germline, CDR1 SNHLY and CDR2 FYNNEI. V shed 4 bases and J 2 bases; nucleotides not matched to a gene: 7. Full variable domain (outside the CDR3, taken from reference TRBV2 and TRBJ2-7): EPEVTQTPSHQVTQMGQEVILRCVPISNHLYFYWYRQILGQKVEFLVSFYNNEISEKSEIFDDQFSVERPDGSNFTLKIRSTKLEDSAMYFCASSAAGVPTYEQYFGPGTRLTVT.

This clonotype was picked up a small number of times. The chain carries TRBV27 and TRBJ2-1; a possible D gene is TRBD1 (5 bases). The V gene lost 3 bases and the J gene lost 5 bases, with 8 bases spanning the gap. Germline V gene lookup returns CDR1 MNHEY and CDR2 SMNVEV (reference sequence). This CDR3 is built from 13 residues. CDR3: CASSFDSHNEQFF. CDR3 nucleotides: TGTGCCAGCAGTTTTGACAGCCACAATGAGCAGTTCTTC.

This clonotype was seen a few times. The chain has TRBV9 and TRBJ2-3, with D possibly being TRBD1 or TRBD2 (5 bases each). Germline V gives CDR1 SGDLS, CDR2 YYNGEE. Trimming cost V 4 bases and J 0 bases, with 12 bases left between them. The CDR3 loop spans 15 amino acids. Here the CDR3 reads CASSTRGDSTDTQYF. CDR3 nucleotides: TGTGCCAGCAGCACTAGAGGGGATAGCACAGATACGCAGTATTTT.

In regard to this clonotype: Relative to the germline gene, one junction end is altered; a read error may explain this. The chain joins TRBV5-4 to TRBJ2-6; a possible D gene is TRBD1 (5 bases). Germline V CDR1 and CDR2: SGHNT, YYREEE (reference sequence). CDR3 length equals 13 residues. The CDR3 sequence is CASRVSGAYVLTF. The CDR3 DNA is TGTGCCAGCAGGGTCTCTGGGGCCTACGTCCTGACTTTC.

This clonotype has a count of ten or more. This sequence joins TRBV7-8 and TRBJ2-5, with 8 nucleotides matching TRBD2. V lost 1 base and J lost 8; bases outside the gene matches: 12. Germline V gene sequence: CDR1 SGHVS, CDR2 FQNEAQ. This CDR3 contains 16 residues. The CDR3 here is CASSLDGTRGAPTQYF. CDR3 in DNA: TGTGCCAGCAGCTTAGACGGGACTAGGGGCGCGCCAACCCAGTACTTC.

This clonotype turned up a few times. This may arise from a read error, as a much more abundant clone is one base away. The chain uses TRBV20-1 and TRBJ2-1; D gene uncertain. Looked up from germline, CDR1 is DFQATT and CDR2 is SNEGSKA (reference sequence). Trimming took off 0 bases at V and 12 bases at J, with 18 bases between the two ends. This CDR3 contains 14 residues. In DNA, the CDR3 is TGCAGTGCTAGAGAACGAGTAACCGAACATCTGCAGTTCTTC. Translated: CSARERVTEHLQFF.

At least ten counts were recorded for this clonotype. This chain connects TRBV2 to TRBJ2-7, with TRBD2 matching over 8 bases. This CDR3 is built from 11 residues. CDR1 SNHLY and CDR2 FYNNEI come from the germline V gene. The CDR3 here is CAGGVAGEQYF. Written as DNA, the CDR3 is TGTGCTGGCGGGGTAGCGGGGGAGCAGTACTTC.